The 2 T cell receptor beta chains given below trace back to one sample, sequenced in a study of breast tumors, draining lymph nodes, adjacent tissues. TCRdb analysed the multiplex PCR reads with MiXCR anew, one entry per CDR3 protein. The sample lists about 11,000 distinct CDR3 sequences, around 34% occurring once. The source material was breast tumor tissue. All receptors come from a female donor with breast cancer. Some clones in this sample may be carry-over from other donors' samples.

This clonotype was detected ten times or more. The chain carries TRBV5-1 and TRBJ2-5, with 11 positions matching TRBD2. CDR3 length equals 16 residues. V gave up 2 bases and J gave up 2 bases; unmatched junction bases: 5. CDR1 and CDR2 from the germline V gene are SGHRS and YFSETQ. CDR3 amino acids: CASSFSGGVTQETQYF. DNA of the CDR3: TGCGCCAGCAGCTTTAGCGGGGGGGTAACACAAGAGACCCAGTACTTC. The entire variable domain, with the rest obtained from reference TRBV5-1 and TRBJ2-5, is as follows: KAGVTQTPRYLIKTRGQQVTLSCSPISGHRSVSWYQQTPGQGLQFLFEYFSETQRNKGNFPGRFSGRQFSNSRSEMNVSTLELGDSALYLCASSFSGGVTQETQYFGPGTRLLVL.

The sample holds many counts of this clonotype. V and J are TRBV27 and TRBJ2-7, with a weak D call TRBD1 (6 bases). V lost 6 bases, J lost 3 bases, and 18 bases lay in between. The CDR3 totals 15 residues. Germline V gene data show CDR1 as MNHEY and CDR2 as SMNVEV (reference sequence). The CDR3 sequence: CASRVGHQTYYEQYF. The CDR3 DNA reads TGTGCCAGCAGGGTGGGACACCAGACCTACTACGAGCAGTACTTC.